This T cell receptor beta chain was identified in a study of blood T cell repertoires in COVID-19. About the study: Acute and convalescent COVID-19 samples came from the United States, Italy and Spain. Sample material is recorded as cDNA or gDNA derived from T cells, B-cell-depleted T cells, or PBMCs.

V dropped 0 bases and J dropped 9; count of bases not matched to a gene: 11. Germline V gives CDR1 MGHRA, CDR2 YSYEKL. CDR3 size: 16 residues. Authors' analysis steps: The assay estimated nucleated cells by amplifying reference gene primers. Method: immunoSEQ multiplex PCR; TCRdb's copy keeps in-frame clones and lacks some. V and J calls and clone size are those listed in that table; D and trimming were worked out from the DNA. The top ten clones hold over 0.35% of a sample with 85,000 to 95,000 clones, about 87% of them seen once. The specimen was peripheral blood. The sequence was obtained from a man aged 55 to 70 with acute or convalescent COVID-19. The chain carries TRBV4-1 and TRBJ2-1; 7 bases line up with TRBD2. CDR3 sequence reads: CASSQDDLAVGREQFF. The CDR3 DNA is TGCGCCAGCAGCCAAGATGACCTAGCGGTAGGGCGTGAGCAGTTCTTC.